The 27 T cell receptor beta chains listed next were all sequenced from one sample in a study of cytomegalovirus exposure and HLA in healthy donors. The PCR used 60 Vbeta and 13 Jbeta primers. Clones were sequenced by immunoSEQ multiplex PCR, and TCRdb holds only the in-frame ones, with some missing. This sample has 180,000 or so clones, with approximately 78% found just once. The material sequenced was PBMCs. All receptors come from a woman aged 50 to 60 in good health and CMV-seropositive.

The chain couples TRBV5-5 to TRBJ2-7, with 8 bases lining up with TRBD1. V dropped 0 bases and J dropped 2; count of bases not matched to a gene: 13. The CDR3 spans 18 residues. Germline V lookup: CDR1 SGHKS, CDR2 YYEKEE (reference sequence). Here the CDR3 DNA reads TGTGCCAGCAGCTTGGGGTACCCAGGGGGCACTCTTACCTACGAGCAGTACTTC. This encodes CASSLGYPGGTLTYEQYF.

This sequence joins TRBV5-1 and TRBJ2-3; TRBD2 matches at 11 bases. From germline, CDR1 is SGHRS and CDR2 YFSETQ. The V gene end was trimmed by 2 bases and the J gene end by 5 bases; junction bases not matched to a gene: 4. The CDR3 is made up of 15 amino acids. The CDR3 nucleotides are TGCGCCAGCAGCTTTAGCGGGGGGGCCCGAGATACGCAGTATTTT. Translation: CASSFSGGARDTQYF.

Regarding this clone: At one of its ends the junction is not consistent with the germline gene, which may arise from a read error. The chain uses TRBV5-1 and TRBJ2-4; possibly TRBD2 for D (5 bases). The CDR3 consists of 16 residues. Germline V gives CDR1 SGHRS, CDR2 YFSETQ. CDR3 region: CASSPGRSLAKNSQYF. The CDR3 DNA sequence: TGCGCCAGCAGCCCTGGACGGAGTCTAGCCAAAAACAGTCAGTACTTC.

This clone showed up just a few times. The chain recombines TRBV5-1 with TRBJ1-2, with 11 bases aligning to TRBD1. The germline CDR1 and CDR2 sequences are SGHRS and YFSETQ. The CDR3 length is 15 residues. V dropped 0 bases and J dropped 8; count of bases not matched to a gene: 6. The CDR3 DNA reads as TGCGCCAGCAGCTTGGGGACAGGGGGCGTGAGAGGCTACACCTTC. It encodes CASSLGTGGVRGYTF.

The chain joins TRBV4-1 to TRBJ2-7, with TRBD2 matching over 13 bases. This CDR3 has 18 residues. V shed 0 bases, J shed 3 bases, and the junction held 8 bases outside the gene matches. Germline CDR1 reads MGHRA; CDR2 reads YSYEKL. CDR3 protein: CASSQDSTSGGGYYEQYF. The DNA for the CDR3 is TGCGCCAGCAGCCAAGATTCCACTAGCGGGGGGGGATACTACGAGCAGTACTTC.

This clone has more than one count but fewer than ten. This chain connects TRBV5-1 to TRBJ1-1; D perhaps matches TRBD1 (5 bases). Trimming left V 4 bases short and J 1 base short, with 14 bases between. CDR1 and CDR2 from the germline V gene are SGHRS and YFSETQ. The CDR3 is 15 amino acids. CDR3: CASSPIRQGNTEAFF. CDR3 DNA sequence: TGCGCCAGCAGCCCCATCCGGCAGGGGAACACTGAAGCTTTCTTT.

This chain connects TRBV7-9 to TRBJ2-3; 8 bases line up with TRBD2. Per germline, CDR1 SEHNR and CDR2 FQNEAQ (reference sequence). V gave up 2 bases and J gave up 1 base; unmatched junction bases: 5. The CDR3 is 16 residues long. CDR3 loop: CASSLQLGRGTDTQYF. DNA of the CDR3: TGTGCCAGCAGCTTACAGCTCGGGAGGGGCACAGATACGCAGTATTTT.

The V call is TRBV18, the J call TRBJ2-7; 7 bases are shared with TRBD1. With 2 bases clipped from V and 1 base from J, the junction kept 5 bases outside the gene matches. The CDR3 is made up of 15 amino acids. The germline V gene has CDR1 KGHSH and CDR2 LQKENI. CDR3 sequence: CASSPGGQSSYEQYF. For the CDR3, the DNA is TGTGCCAGCTCACCAGGGGGACAGTCTTCCTACGAGCAGTACTTC.

Only one count was recorded for this clone. This chain joins TRBV10-3 and TRBJ2-1; D call uncertain. V lost 8 bases to trimming and J lost 5 bases, with 13 bases between them. The CDR3 totals 13 residues. Germline V gene data show CDR1 as ENHRY and CDR2 as SYGVKD. The CDR3 nucleotides are TGTGCCATCGCCAGCGCGGAAAACAATGAGCAGTTCTTC. Translated, it gives CAIASAENNEQFF.

This clone was found once. The chain employs TRBV7-8 and TRBJ1-5, with TRBD1 matching 8 bases. This CDR3 region has 15 residues. The ends lost 3 bases at V and 4 bases at J; junction bases unmatched: 5. Germline V CDR1 and CDR2: SGHVS, FQNEAQ. CDR3 residues: CASSFGQGANQPQHF. The CDR3, as DNA: TGTGCCAGCAGCTTTGGGCAGGGGGCGAATCAGCCCCAGCATTTT.

The chain has TRBV15 and TRBJ1-3, with 8 bases fitting TRBD1. The V segment lost 0 bases and the J segment 4 bases; nucleotides outside the gene matches: 2. The CDR3 consists of 15 residues. Germline assignment: CDR1 LNHNV and CDR2 YYDKDF (reference sequence). CDR3 sequence (DNA): TGTGCCACCAGCAGAGACGACAGGGGCGGAAACACCATATATTTT. Residues: CATSRDDRGGNTIYF. The complete variable domain, with remaining parts taken from reference TRBV15 and TRBJ1-3, reads DAMVIQNPRYQVTQFGKPVTLSCSQTLNHNVMYWYQQKSSQAPKLLFHYYDKDFNNEADTPDNFQSRRPNTSFCFLDIRSPGLGDTAMYLCATSRDDRGGNTIYFGEGSWLTVV.

About this clone: A junction end diverges from the germline sequence, so it may reflect a read error. The chain is built from TRBV27 and TRBJ2-2; D remains unclear. The CDR3 runs 15 residues. Germline lookup yields CDR1 MNHEY and CDR2 SMNVEV (reference sequence). The CDR3 region is CASSLYPTDTGELFF. The DNA of the CDR3 is TGTGCTAGCAGTTTATACCCCACAGACACCGGGGAGCTGTTTTTT.

Of note for this clone: An end of the junction differs from the germline gene, which may be a read error. The chain links TRBV19 to TRBJ1-5; D gene ambiguous. The V gene's germline CDR1 is LNHDA and CDR2 SQIVND (reference sequence). The CDR3 spans 17 residues. The CDR3 DNA reads as TGTGCCAGTAGCCCGTCGCGGCGCGGGTATAGCAATCGGCCCCAGCATTTT. This encodes CASSPSRRGYSNRPQHF. Variable domain in full (rest from reference TRBV19 and TRBJ1-5): DGGITQSPKYLFRKEGQNVTLSCEQNLNHDAMYWYRQDPGQGLRLIYYSQIVNDFQKGDIAEGYSVSREKKESFPLTVTSAQKNPTAFYLCASSPSRRGYSNRPQHFGDGTRLSIL.

V usage is TRBV28 and J usage is TRBJ1-2, with D tentatively TRBD1 (6 bases). Trimming took off 6 bases at V and 6 bases at J, with 14 bases between the two ends. The CDR3 loop spans 13 amino acids. Germline CDR1 reads MDHEN; CDR2 reads SYDVKM. This CDR3 reads CASSTPQGNGYTF. CDR3 nucleotide sequence: TGTGCCAGCAGCACCCCGCAGGGGAATGGCTACACCTTC.

This chain uses TRBV28 with TRBJ2-3; perhaps TRBD2 as D (6 bases). V gave up 4 bases and J gave up 0 bases, with 11 bases separating them. Germline CDR1 and CDR2: MDHEN and SYDVKM. CDR3 size: 15 residues. Written as DNA, the CDR3 is TGTGCCAGCAGTTGGGGACTGGAAAGCACAGATACGCAGTATTTT. The encoded protein is CASSWGLESTDTQYF.

This sequence joins TRBV19 and TRBJ1-4, with D unresolved. Germline CDR1 is LNHDA and CDR2 is SQIVND (reference sequence). The CDR3 is 13 residues long. V was cut by 6 bases and J by 7 bases, with 12 bases left in between. The CDR3 protein is CASRAPGVEKLFF. Here the CDR3 DNA reads TGTGCCAGTAGGGCACCAGGTGTTGAAAAACTGTTTTTT.

The genes are TRBV6-1 and TRBJ2-3, with TRBD2 matching 10 bases. The CDR3 contains 16 residues. The V gene end was trimmed by 4 bases and the J gene end by 0 bases; junction bases not matched to a gene: 4. Germline lookup yields CDR1 MNHNS and CDR2 SASEGT. This CDR3 is CASSALAGESTDTQYF. CDR3 DNA sequence: TGTGCCAGCAGTGCGCTAGCGGGGGAGAGCACAGATACGCAGTATTTT.

The rearrangement uses TRBV27 and TRBJ2-3; TRBD1 is a possible D gene (6 bases). Looked up from germline, CDR1 is MNHEY and CDR2 is SMNVEV (reference sequence). The CDR3 totals 14 residues. Trimming left V 7 bases short and J 0 bases short, with 11 bases between. The DNA for the CDR3 is TGTGCCAGCACCCGAGGGGGTAGCACAGATACGCAGTATTTT. This translates into CASTRGGSTDTQYF.

The chain recombines TRBV11-3 with TRBJ2-1, with TRBD2 matching over 9 bases. J lost 4 bases, V lost 5 bases, and 12 bases had no gene match. Per the germline V gene, CDR1 is SGHNT and CDR2 is YENEEA. The CDR3 sequence is 17 residues long. The CDR3 sequence: CASSKQRSSGGYNEQFF. CDR3 DNA: TGTGCCAGCAGCAAGCAAAGGAGTAGCGGGGGTTACAATGAGCAGTTCTTC.

This clone was counted once. The chain couples TRBV5-1 to TRBJ2-7; 7 bases agree with TRBD2. This CDR3 is built from 16 residues. CDR1 is SGHRS and CDR2 is YFSETQ in the germline V gene. V was clipped by 0 bases and J by 3 bases; unmatched bases: 9. This chain's CDR3 is CASSLAERGPLYEQYF. DNA for the CDR3: TGCGCCAGCAGCTTGGCCGAGCGGGGCCCTCTCTACGAGCAGTACTTC.

The genes are TRBV30 and TRBJ2-7; the match to TRBD1 covers 8 bases. J lost 6 bases, V lost 5 bases, and 15 bases had no gene match. The CDR3 has 15 residues. Germline CDR1 reads GTSNPN; CDR2 reads SVGIG (reference sequence). CDR3: CAWGTPRAGGGEQYF. In DNA form, the CDR3 reads TGTGCCTGGGGGACCCCCCGGGCAGGGGGCGGCGAGCAGTACTTC.

The rearrangement joins TRBV2 to TRBJ2-6; 12 bases are shared with TRBD1. The V gene end was trimmed by 4 bases and the J gene end by 2 bases; junction bases not matched to a gene: 3. Germline V gene lookup returns CDR1 SNHLY and CDR2 FYNNEI. This CDR3 spans 17 amino acids. The CDR3 spells CASSGDRGRAGANVLTF. The CDR3 region has the DNA TGTGCCAGCAGTGGGGACAGGGGGCGCGCTGGGGCCAACGTCCTGACTTTC.

The table lists this clone with a count of one. The chain joins TRBV28 to TRBJ2-4; TRBD1 aligns across 9 bases. V trimming: 3 bases; J trimming: 0 bases; junction bases outside the gene matches: 3. CDR1 and CDR2 from the germline V gene are MDHEN and SYDVKM. The CDR3 covers 16 residues. CDR3 sequence: CASSLGTGLAKNIQYF. The DNA for the CDR3 is TGTGCCAGCAGTTTGGGGACAGGGCTAGCCAAAAACATTCAGTACTTC. The full variable domain, rest sourced from reference TRBV28 and TRBJ2-4, is DVKVTQSSRYLVKRTGEKVFLECVQDMDHENMFWYRQDPGLGLRLIYFSYDVKMKEKGDIPEGYSVSREKKERFSLILESASTNQTSMYLCASSLGTGLAKNIQYFGAGTRLSVL.

This clone has only one observation. The chain recombines TRBV5-1 with TRBJ1-5; D is possibly TRBD1 (6 bases). CDR3 length equals 15 residues. Germline CDR1 SGHRS, CDR2 YFSETQ. V dropped 2 bases and J dropped 6 bases, with 15 bases sitting between them. The CDR3 nucleotides read TGCGCCAGCAGCTTAACGGGACAAGGGGGTCAGCCCCAGCATTTT. It is translated as CASSLTGQGGQPQHF.

CDR3 DNA: TGTGCCAGCAGTTTAACGTGGGGACTTGAGCAGTTCTTC. It specifies CASSLTWGLEQFF. The chain links TRBV27 to TRBJ2-1, with D possibly TRBD2 on 6 matching bases. Deletions cut 2 bases from V and 9 bases from J, with 11 bases between. CDR3 size: 13 residues. CDR1 and CDR2 (germline): MNHEY, SMNVEV (reference sequence).

Turning to this clone: At one of its ends the junction is not consistent with the germline gene, which may arise from a read error. The V gene is TRBV7-9, the J gene TRBJ2-1; TRBD2 matches at 11 bases. The germline V gene encodes CDR1 SEHNR and CDR2 FQNEAQ (reference sequence). The CDR3 contains 18 residues. DNA for the CDR3: TGTTCCAGCAGCGGGGTCCATACTAGCGGGGGCCTTTACAATGAGCAGTTCTTC. Translating it yields CSSSGVHTSGGLYNEQFF.

This clone was seen once. The gene calls are TRBV28 and TRBJ2-1, with D tentatively TRBD2 (6 bases). The CDR3 runs 13 residues. Trimming removed 8 bases at V and 0 bases at J, with 8 bases between. CDR1 is MDHEN and CDR2 is SYDVKM in the germline V gene. The CDR3 region has the DNA TGTGCCAGCCGGGAGAGCTCCTACAATGAGCAGTTCTTC. The encoded protein is CASRESSYNEQFF. Combining the CDR3 with reference TRBV28 and TRBJ2-1 gives the whole variable domain DVKVTQSSRYLVKRTGEKVFLECVQDMDHENMFWYRQDPGLGLRLIYFSYDVKMKEKGDIPEGYSVSREKKERFSLILESASTNQTSMYLCASRESSYNEQFFGPGTRLTVL.